The rows below give T cell receptor beta chains drawn from one sample of a study of immune evolution from preneoplasia to lung adenocarcinoma. Sequenced by immunoSEQ multiplex PCR; TCRdb stores in-frame clones only, minus some. The repertoire has 35,000 to 40,000 clones, roughly 71% of them found once; the top ten carry 5.5% to 7.5%. Sequenced: FFPE invasive lung adenocarcinoma tissue. The receptors were sampled from a person between 60 and 69 years old with lung adenocarcinoma. Both conserved end residues are part of each CDR3. D genes are given only for firm matches. Part of the rows lack a size; the others show once, few, many or a class for expanded clones.

v_call	d_call	j_call	clone_size	cdr3_aa	cdr3_nt
TRBV7-9	.	TRBJ2-7	.	CASRSTGLGDEQYF	TGTGCCAGCAGATCCACAGGGCTCGGGGACGAGCAGTACTTC
TRBV2	TRBD1	TRBJ1-2	.	CASSLQGAGGYTF	TGTGCCAGCAGTCTTCAGGGGGCTGGGGGCTACACCTTC
TRBV18	.	TRBJ1-3	.	CASSPGPWPSGNTIYF	TGTGCCAGCTCCCCGGGACCTTGGCCGTCTGGAAACACCATATATTTT
TRBV7-2	.	TRBJ2-1	.	CASSLDWGGNEQFF	TGTGCCAGCAGCTTAGATTGGGGCGGGAATGAGCAGTTCTTC
TRBV7-2	TRBD2	TRBJ2-7	.	CASSPTSIYEQYF	TGTGCCAGCAGCCCGACTAGCATTTACGAGCAGTACTTC
TRBV4-2	.	TRBJ1-1	many	CASSLGLIDEAFF	TGTGCCAGCAGCCTAGGACTGATTGACGAAGCTTTCTTT
TRBV7-6	.	TRBJ2-1	.	CASSSPNEQFF	TGTGCCAGCAGCTCCCCCAATGAGCAGTTCTTC
TRBV5-1	.	TRBJ2-1	.	CASSLSDSYNEQFF	TGCGCCAGCAGCTTGAGCGACAGCTACAATGAGCAGTTCTTC
TRBV20-1	.	TRBJ2-7	.	CSARDLGEQYF	TGCAGTGCTAGAGATTTGGGCGAGCAGTACTTC
TRBV9	.	TRBJ1-3	.	CASSVTVSGNTIYF	TGTGCCAGCAGCGTTACCGTCTCTGGAAACACCATATATTTT
TRBV14	.	TRBJ2-7	.	CASGVRASEQYF	TGTGCCAGCGGGGTCAGGGCGTCCGAGCAGTACTTC
TRBV18	TRBD1	TRBJ2-7	.	CASSPSRDSFGEQYF	TGTGCCAGCTCGCCCAGTCGGGACAGCTTTGGTGAGCAGTACTTC
TRBV4-1	.	TRBJ1-5	.	CASSQDYTRPAGAQPQHF	TGCGCCAGCAGCCAAGACTATACCCGGCCTGCGGGAGCTCAGCCCCAGCATTTT
TRBV11-2	TRBD1	TRBJ1-1	few	CASSLIRGGRPEAFF	TGTGCCAGCAGCCTGATCAGGGGGGGTAGGCCTGAAGCTTTCTTT
TRBV30	TRBD2	TRBJ2-7	.	CAWSVPRGLTSGAYEQYF	TGTGCCTGGAGTGTACCGAGGGGCCTGACTAGCGGAGCTTACGAGCAGTACTTC
TRBV2	.	TRBJ2-7	.	CAVGSNAYEQYF	TGTGCCGTCGGGTCAAACGCCTACGAGCAGTACTTC
TRBV19	.	TRBJ2-1	.	CASNNGRNNNEQFF	TGTGCCAGTAATAATGGACGAAATAACAATGAGCAGTTCTTC
TRBV5-4	.	TRBJ2-1	.	CASSLGRSGGENEQFF	TGTGCCAGCAGCTTGGGGAGATCGGGGGGCGAGAATGAGCAGTTCTTC
TRBV18	.	TRBJ2-1	.	CASSVFSDIYNEQFF	TGTGCCAGCTCAGTATTCTCGGACATTTACAATGAGCAGTTCTTC
TRBV6-1	.	TRBJ2-7	.	CAGGYQEQYF	TGTGCCGGGGGATATCAGGAGCAGTACTTC
TRBV27	TRBD1	TRBJ1-3	.	CASSLEGAPGNTIYF	TGTGCCAGCAGTTTAGAGGGGGCGCCAGGAAACACCATATATTTT
TRBV7-3	.	TRBJ2-7	.	CASSLPRGEQYF	TGTGCCAGCAGCCTCCCCCGCGGCGAGCAGTACTTC
TRBV30	TRBD2	TRBJ2-2	.	CAWSRSGSGGELFF	TGTGCCTGGAGTCGCAGCGGGAGCGGCGGGGAGCTGTTTTTT
TRBV19	TRBD2	TRBJ2-1	.	CASGPRGVRKQFF	TGTGCCAGTGGCCCCCGGGGGGTTCGAAAGCAGTTCTTC
TRBV7-2	TRBD2	TRBJ2-1	.	CASSLSLAGVEQFF	TGTGCCAGCAGCTTATCATTAGCGGGAGTTGAGCAGTTCTTC
TRBV11-2	.	TRBJ2-3	.	CASSLPGADTQYF	TGTGCCAGCAGCCTTCCGGGGGCAGATACGCAGTATTTT
TRBV19	.	TRBJ1-5	.	CASSRTNQPQHF	TGTGCCAGTAGTAGGACGAATCAGCCCCAGCATTTT
TRBV27	TRBD1	TRBJ1-2	.	CASSRYTGGAIYGYTF	TGTGCCAGCAGTAGATATACAGGGGGCGCGATCTATGGCTACACCTTC
TRBV7-2	.	TRBJ2-1	.	CASSPWVMTGNEQFF	TGTGCCAGCAGCCCCTGGGTGATGACGGGCAATGAGCAGTTCTTC
TRBV7-9	.	TRBJ2-3	few	CASSRSDTQYF	TGTGCCAGCAGCCGCTCTGATACGCAGTATTTT
TRBV2	.	TRBJ1-2	few	CASSGDGVEGGYTF	TGTGCCAGCAGTGGGGACGGCGTCGAAGGCGGCTACACCTTC
TRBV7-2	TRBD2	TRBJ2-1	few	CASSSGLAGSEQFF	TGTGCCAGCAGCTCTGGACTAGCGGGAAGTGAGCAGTTCTTC
TRBV7-2	TRBD2	TRBJ2-1	.	CASSQTSGRREFF	TGTGCCAGCAGCCAGACTAGCGGGAGACGGGAGTTCTTC
TRBV7-7	.	TRBJ1-2	.	CASSLDSSGYTF	TGTGCTAGCAGCTTAGACAGCTCTGGCTACACCTTC
TRBV28	TRBD2	TRBJ2-3	.	CASSHSGRTDTQYF	TGTGCCAGCAGTCATAGCGGGAGGACAGATACGCAGTATTTT
TRBV19	TRBD2	TRBJ2-3	.	CASMNPGGLADTQYF	TGTGCCAGTATGAATCCGGGAGGGCTGGCAGATACGCAGTATTTT
TRBV4-2	.	TRBJ1-5	.	CASSQDLSGFGSNQPQHF	TGTGCCAGCAGCCAAGATCTTTCCGGGTTTGGAAGCAATCAGCCCCAGCATTTT
TRBV5-1	.	TRBJ1-1	.	CASSLAARTADTEAFF	TGCGCCAGCAGCTTGGCCGCCAGGACGGCTGACACTGAAGCTTTCTTT
TRBV5-1	.	TRBJ2-7	.	CASSPSRRRDRVLEQYF	TGCGCCAGCAGCCCCTCACGGCGGAGGGATCGAGTTTTAGAGCAGTACTTC
TRBV28	TRBD1	TRBJ2-1	once	CASSEGTGIWEQFF	TGTGCCAGCAGTGAGGGGACAGGGATATGGGAGCAGTTCTTC
TRBV28	.	TRBJ2-1	.	CASTLPGAGSYNEQFF	TGTGCCAGCACCCTACCGGGGGCGGGGTCCTACAATGAGCAGTTCTTC
TRBV5-6	.	TRBJ2-7	.	CASSLRTKYEQYF	TGTGCCAGCAGCTTGAGGACAAAGTACGAGCAGTACTTC
TRBV11-3	.	TRBJ2-1	.	CASSTDESWSYNEQFF	TGTGCCAGCAGCACGGATGAGAGTTGGTCCTACAATGAGCAGTTCTTC
TRBV19	.	TRBJ1-5	.	CASSIRTAVGPQHF	TGTGCCAGTAGTATACGGACAGCCGTTGGGCCCCAGCATTTT
TRBV4-2	.	TRBJ2-1	.	CASSQIAGVTLGLGRDNEQFF	TGTGCCAGCAGCCAGATAGCAGGGGTGACACTAGGACTAGGTCGGGACAATGAGCAGTTCTTC
TRBV7-2	.	TRBJ2-1	.	CASSHQSGNSYNEQFF	TGTGCCAGCAGCCACCAAAGCGGAAACTCCTACAATGAGCAGTTCTTC
TRBV7-2	.	TRBJ2-7	.	CASSESSGAYEQYF	TGTGCCAGCAGCGAAAGTTCAGGGGCCTACGAGCAGTACTTC
TRBV19	.	TRBJ2-7	.	CASRMGPGSGDYPYEQYF	TGTGCCAGTAGAATGGGCCCCGGGTCCGGAGACTACCCCTACGAGCAGTACTTC
TRBV2	.	TRBJ2-2	.	CASRQGETGELFF	TGTGCCAGCAGGCAGGGAGAAACCGGGGAGCTGTTTTTT
TRBV5-1	.	TRBJ2-7	.	CASSRGGPSDEQYF	TGCGCCAGCAGCCGAGGGGGACCCTCCGACGAGCAGTACTTC
TRBV19	TRBD1	TRBJ2-2	.	CASSPGQGAFGELFF	TGTGCCAGTAGTCCGGGACAGGGGGCTTTCGGGGAGCTGTTTTTT